This T cell receptor beta chain was obtained from a study of blood T cell repertoires in COVID-19 (dated by TCRdb to 2018 to 2020). Regarding the study in general: Samples from collaborators originated in the United States, Italy and Spain and spanned both the acute and convalescent phases of COVID-19. HLA class I and class II types, where available, came from metadata supplied by the sample provider rather than from assay-based typing. The material from the prospective study consisted of cDNA or gDNA derived from T cells, B-cell-depleted T cells, or PBMCs. Deeply sampled blood TCRbeta repertoires from subjects exposed to, actively infected with, or recovered from COVID-19 were included in the dataset. Samples came from the ongoing ImmuneRACE study (first 160 participants) plus 1,254 subjects from 6 global collaborators. A de-identified subject ID, COVID-19 status, age in years and sex were almost always included in the sample metadata. A freely available public database, intended as a resource for researchers studying the immune response to SARS-CoV-2, is where the repertoires were released. Paper-wide results and their limitations: The quantity of clinical and demographic metadata differed by source and by participant and was supplied without curation.

Trimming accounts for 9 bases at V and 3 bases at J, while the number of junction bases matched to no gene is 10. Counted from cysteine to phenylalanine, this CDR3 has 14 amino acids. Only CDR3 DNA is held: 42 bases, read in frame from base 1. Looking up the germline V gene (reference sequence) yields CDR1 LNHDA and CDR2 SQIVND. Whole blood was collected in K2EDTA tubes by collaborating institutions according to the institutions' own protocols. Collaborator samples were shipped for TCRbeta analysis as frozen whole blood, isolated PBMCs, or DNA extracted from either sample type. The immunoSEQ Assay, a bias-controlled multiplex PCR, was used to amplify TCRbeta CDR3 regions from genomic DNA. Per the source publication's procedure: The number of nucleated cells in each sample was estimated from the amplification of reference gene primers within the assay. To quantify the absolute abundance of each unique TCRbeta CDR3 rearrangement, sequence reads were collapsed and filtered. For each sample, productive Simpson clonality was calculated as the square root of Simpson's diversity index over productive rearrangements. TCRdb limited this immuneACCESS table to in-frame rearrangements with V and J called. A share of clones is missing; checked studies link under half to unresolved V genes, and the rest is unexplained. V, J and clone size were drawn from that table, and D and trimming were deduced from the DNA. The sample records nearly 200,000 clones, approximately 80% of which are singletons. Clones ranked in the top ten supply 20% of the sample.

As regards this clone: Its binding antigen is unknown. No qualities accompany the bases; no much larger clone lies one base away.

The chain is made from TRBV19 and TRBJ2-7; 8 central bases correspond to TRBD2. The clonotype originates from a human donor in a cohort sampled during active COVID-19. Input material: peripheral blood. The encoded CDR3 is CASGETSGYYEQYF. At the DNA level, the sequence is TGTGCCAGCGGAGAAACTAGCGGCTACTACGAGCAGTACTTC. Full variable domain (CDR3 extended with the reference TRBV19 and TRBJ2-7 proteins): DGGITQSPKYLFRKEGQNVTLSCEQNLNHDAMYWYRQDPGQGLRLIYYSQIVNDFQKGDIAEGYSVSREKKESFPLTVTSAQKNPTAFYLCASGETSGYYEQYFGPGTRLTVT.